The clone carrying this T cell receptor (beta chain) was seen a few times. The data belong to a study of blood T cell repertoires in COVID-19. Generated by immunoSEQ multiplex PCR, the TCRdb table keeps only in-frame clones and is missing some. The data hold 300,000 to 350,000 clones, with 88% observed a single time. The sample consisted of PBMCs or T cells enriched from blood (not recorded which). The receptor comes from a woman in her 30s who had been exposed to COVID-19.

The CDR3 here is CASSLAGFSYEQYF. CDR3 DNA sequence: TGTGCCAGCAGTCTAGCGGGATTCTCCTACGAGCAGTACTTC. This rearrangement joins TRBV2 to TRBJ2-7; 9 bases align to TRBD2. From germline, CDR1 is SNHLY and CDR2 FYNNEI. This CDR3 is built from 14 residues. Trimming removed 5 bases from V and 0 bases from J; junction bases left unmatched: 2.